This T cell receptor beta chain came from a study of T-cell reconstitution after alpha-beta-depleted transplantation in children. The ends were cut back, 0 bases at V and 0 bases at J, with 10 bases in the middle. The CDR3 is 16 amino acids. CDR1 and CDR2 (germline): KGHSH, LQKENI. Unique molecular identifiers were incorporated when the TCRbeta library was constructed. TCRdb recomputed calls from the PCR reads with MiXCR, one row per CDR3 protein. The table includes some 250,000 distinct CDR3 sequences, around 12% detected once. This clonotype turned up a few times. This sequence originates from a human donor who donated a stem cell graft to a child with acute lymphoblastic leukemia. The chain uses TRBV18 and TRBJ2-3; a weak D match, TRBD2 (5 bases). Source: PBMCs from the stem cell graft donor, taken from the stem cell graft. The chain's CDR3 is CASSPPGSPSTDTQYF. CDR3 in DNA: TGTGCCAGCTCACCACCAGGGAGCCCTAGCACAGATACGCAGTATTTT.